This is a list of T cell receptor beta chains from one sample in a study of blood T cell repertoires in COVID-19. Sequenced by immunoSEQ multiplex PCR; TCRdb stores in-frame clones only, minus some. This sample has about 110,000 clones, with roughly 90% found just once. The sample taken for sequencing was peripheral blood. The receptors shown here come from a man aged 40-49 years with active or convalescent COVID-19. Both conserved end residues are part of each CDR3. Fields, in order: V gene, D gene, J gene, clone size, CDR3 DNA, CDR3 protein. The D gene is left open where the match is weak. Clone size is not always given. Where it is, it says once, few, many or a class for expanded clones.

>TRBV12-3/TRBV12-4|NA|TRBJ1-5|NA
TGTGCCAGCAGTTCTGGGAGCCAGCCCCAGCATTTT
CASSSGSQPQHF
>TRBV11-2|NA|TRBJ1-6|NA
TGTGCCAGCAGCCCAGTGGGGCTTAATTCACCCCTCCACTTT
CASSPVGLNSPLHF
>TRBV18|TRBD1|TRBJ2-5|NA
TGTGCCAGCTCAGCGGACAGGCCGGAGACCCAGTACTTC
CASSADRPETQYF
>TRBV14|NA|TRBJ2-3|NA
TGTGCCAGCAGCCAACGAGGAGGAACAGATACGCAGTATTTT
CASSQRGGTDTQYF
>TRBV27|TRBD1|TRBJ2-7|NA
TGTGCCAGCAGTCCCCGACAGGGTTTCGAGCAGTACTTC
CASSPRQGFEQYF
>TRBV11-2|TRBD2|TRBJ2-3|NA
TGTGCCAGCAGCACGACCGGGACTAGATTCACAGATACGCAGTATTTT
CASSTTGTRFTDTQYF
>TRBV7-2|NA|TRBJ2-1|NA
TGTGCCAGCAGCTTAATCGGAGGGAATGAGCAGTTCTTC
CASSLIGGNEQFF
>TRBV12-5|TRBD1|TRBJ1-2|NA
TGTGCTAGTGGACGCGACAGGGGCAGCTACACCTTC
CASGRDRGSYTF
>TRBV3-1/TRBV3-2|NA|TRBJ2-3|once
TGTGCCAGCAGCCCAGCGAGCGGACTCATGGGGACAGATACGCAGTATTTT
CASSPASGLMGTDTQYF
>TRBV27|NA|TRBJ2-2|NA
TGTGCCAGCAGTTTAACAGTCGGGGAGCTGTTTTTT
CASSLTVGELFF
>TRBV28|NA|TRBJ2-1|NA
TGTGCCAGCAGTTTAGGTGGCCTAGTTAACAATGAGCAGTTCTTC
CASSLGGLVNNEQFF
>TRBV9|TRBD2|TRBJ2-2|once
TGTGCCAGCAGGGGTGGGACTAGCGGGAGCACCGGGGAGCTGTTTTTT
CASRGGTSGSTGELFF
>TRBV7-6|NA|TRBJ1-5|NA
TGTGCCAGCAGCTTATTAGAGGGTTACAATCAGCCCCAGCATTTT
CASSLLEGYNQPQHF
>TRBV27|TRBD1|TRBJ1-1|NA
TGTGCCAGCAGGCAACCGGGACAGGGCCGGAGAGGAGCTTTCTTT
CASRQPGQGRRGAFF
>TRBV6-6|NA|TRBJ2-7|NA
TGTGCCAGCAGTGTGGACACTTCCTACGAGCAGTACTTC
CASSVDTSYEQYF
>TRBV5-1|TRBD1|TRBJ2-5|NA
TGCGCCAGCAGCTTAAATGGGGACAGTAGGGGAGAGACCCAGTACTTC
CASSLNGDSRGETQYF
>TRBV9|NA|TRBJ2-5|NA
TGTGCCAGCAGCGTAGAGGGGCAACGGGAGACCCAGTACTTC
CASSVEGQRETQYF
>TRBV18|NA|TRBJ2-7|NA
TGTGCCAGCTCACCAGCCATGCCGGCGGGCGAGCAGTACTTC
CASSPAMPAGEQYF
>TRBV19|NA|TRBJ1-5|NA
TGTGCCAGTAGTATCAGTTGGGGGGGCGGCAATCAGCCCCAGCATTTT
CASSISWGGGNQPQHF
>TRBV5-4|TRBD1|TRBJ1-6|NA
TGTGCCAGCAGCTCAGGACAGGGTAATTCACCCCTCCACTTT
CASSSGQGNSPLHF
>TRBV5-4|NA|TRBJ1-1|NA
TGTGCCAGCAGAGGGGCAGGGGATTCTGAAGCTTTCTTT
CASRGAGDSEAFF
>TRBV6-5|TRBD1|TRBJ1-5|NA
TGTGCCAGCAACCCGACAGGGGGCCTCGGGCAGCCCCAGCATTTT
CASNPTGGLGQPQHF
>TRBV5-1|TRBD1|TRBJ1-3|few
TGCGCCAGCAGCTCCGGGACAGGCTCTGGAAACACCATATATTTT
CASSSGTGSGNTIYF